Listed below are T cell receptor beta chains from one sample, sequenced in a study of blood T cell repertoires in COVID-19. Clones were read by immunoSEQ multiplex PCR, and TCRdb kept only the in-frame ones, dropping some. Seen here are roughly 250,000 clones, around 83% observed once, and the top ten hold 6% to 9.5%. Sequencing was done on a sample of peripheral blood. The receptors stem from a woman in her 50s with acute or convalescent COVID-19. Both conserved end residues are part of each CDR3. The order of the fields is D gene, V gene, clone size, J gene, CDR3 protein, CDR3 DNA. The D gene is left open where the match is weak. The size of a clone is reported for some rows only, either as once, few or many, or as a class for expanded clones.

TRBD2	TRBV15	few	TRBJ2-1	CATSRDILAGEIWDEQFF	TGTGCCACCAGCAGAGACATACTAGCGGGAGAGATCTGGGATGAGCAGTTCTTC
.	TRBV7-7	.	TRBJ2-5	CASSPIGGFQETQYF	TGTGCTAGCAGCCCCATAGGGGGATTCCAAGAGACCCAGTACTTC
TRBD1	TRBV28	.	TRBJ2-5	CASSFTGGMETQYF	TGTGCCAGCAGTTTTACAGGGGGAATGGAGACCCAGTACTTC
.	TRBV7-9	.	TRBJ1-3	CVTGPSGNTIYF	TGCGTTACAGGTCCCTCTGGAAACACCATATATTTT
.	TRBV7-8	.	TRBJ2-4	CASSSGQLLAKNIQYF	TGTGCCAGCAGCTCAGGACAGTTACTAGCCAAAAACATTCAGTACTTC
TRBD2	TRBV20-1	.	TRBJ2-7	CSASTGLAGGLTSTYEQYF	TGCAGTGCTAGTACGGGACTAGCGGGGGGGCTGACTTCTACCTACGAGCAGTACTTC
TRBD1	TRBV28	once	TRBJ1-5	CASRVTGDGNQPQHF	TGTGCCAGCAGGGTAACAGGGGACGGCAATCAGCCCCAGCATTTT
TRBD1	TRBV7-9	.	TRBJ1-5	CASSLAGTGDLGNQPQHF	TGTGCCAGCAGCTTAGCAGGGACAGGGGATTTAGGAAATCAGCCCCAGCATTTT
.	TRBV9	.	TRBJ1-1	CASSQMNTEAFF	TGTGCCAGCAGCCAAATGAACACTGAAGCTTTCTTT
TRBD1	TRBV7-7	.	TRBJ2-7	CASSLDRAQEQYF	TGTGCCAGCAGCTTGGACAGGGCACAGGAGCAGTACTTC
TRBD1	TRBV28	.	TRBJ1-2	CASSTSDRTGLLYGYTF	TGTGCCAGCAGCACTTCGGACAGGACCGGGTTATTATATGGCTACACCTTC
.	TRBV19	.	TRBJ1-5	CASSMQGNQPQHF	TGTGCCAGTAGTATGCAGGGGAATCAGCCCCAGCATTTT
.	TRBV10-3	.	TRBJ1-5	CAISGEGNQPQHF	TGTGCCATCTCCGGGGAGGGGAACCAGCCCCAGCATTTT
TRBD2	TRBV7-8	once	TRBJ2-1	CASNGGLAPNEQFF	TGTGCCAGTAATGGGGGACTAGCGCCCAATGAGCAGTTCTTC
.	TRBV5-1	few	TRBJ2-3	CASSSSGQSTDTQYF	TGCGCCAGCAGCTCCAGCGGGCAGAGCACAGATACGCAGTATTTT
.	TRBV6-2/TRBV6-3	few	TRBJ2-3	CASSFQGWGTDTQYF	TGTGCCAGCAGTTTCCAGGGTTGGGGCACAGATACGCAGTATTTT
.	TRBV27	.	TRBJ2-7	CASSLTTGRRECSWPYPYEQYF	TGTGCCAGCAGTTTAACGACAGGGAGACGGGAGTGTTCTTGGCCGTACCCCTACGAGCAGTACTTC
.	TRBV5-1	few	TRBJ2-1	CASSLSQFSYNEQFF	TGCGCCAGCAGCTTGTCCCAGTTCTCCTACAATGAGCAGTTCTTC
.	TRBV28	.	TRBJ1-5	CASSLGRGYHF	TGTGCCAGCAGTTTGGGCAGGGGATACCATTTT
TRBD1	TRBV18	.	TRBJ1-5	CASSPGQGRDGNQPQHF	TGTGCCAGCTCACCGGGACAGGGGCGTGATGGCAATCAGCCCCAGCATTTT
TRBD2	TRBV7-2	.	TRBJ2-7	CASRDSGGPKYEQYF	TGTGCCAGCAGGGATAGCGGGGGGCCCAAATACGAGCAGTACTTC
.	TRBV4-1	.	TRBJ1-5	CASSQRVSGGSNQPQHF	TGCGCCAGCAGCCAAAGGGTGTCCGGGGGTAGCAATCAGCCCCAGCATTTT